Below are 24 T cell receptor beta chains sequenced from a single sample in a study of regulatory T cells in long-lasting Graves disease. Construction of the TCR beta libraries employed iRepertoire HTBI primers in conjunction with Arm-PCR of CDR3 regions. From the multiplex PCR reads, TCRdb called clonotypes with MiXCR, one entry per CDR3 protein. Of 400,000 to 500,000 distinct CDR3 sequences listed, about 15% are singletons. The time point: newly diagnosed GD, antithyroid drugs for less than 3 months. From RNA extracted from PBMCs, the TCR library was made. The same specimen was also included in a second study, on T cells in Graves' hyperthyroidism and ophthalmopathy.

The sequences come from peripheral blood mononuclear cells (PBMCs), collected at new diagnosis, from a patient treated with antithyroid drugs. The receptor source for this set is a woman between 18 and 30 years old with Graves disease.

This clonotype was counted many times. The chain joins TRBV2 to TRBJ2-7, with TRBD1 matching over 7 bases. V dropped 4 bases and J dropped 1; count of bases not matched to a gene: 13. The CDR3 totals 17 residues. In germline, CDR1 is SNHLY, CDR2 FYNNEI. In nucleotides, the CDR3 is TGTGCCAGCAGTGGAAAACCTGGGACAGCACTTTCCTACGAGCAGTACTTC. Amino acid sequence: CASSGKPGTALSYEQYF. The full variable domain, rest sourced from reference TRBV2 and TRBJ2-7, is EPEVTQTPSHQVTQMGQEVILRCVPISNHLYFYWYRQILGQKVEFLVSFYNNEISEKSEIFDDQFSVERPDGSNFTLKIRSTKLEDSAMYFCASSGKPGTALSYEQYFGPGTRLTVT.

Of note for this clonotype: This may come from a read error, since a much larger clone is one base off. The J gene is TRBJ1-1, the V gene TRBV6-1; D call uncertain. Germline V gene lookup returns CDR1 MNHNS and CDR2 SASEGT. Trimming shortened V by 6 bases and J by 4 bases, and 9 bases separated the two germline ends. This CDR3 has 12 residues. CDR3 in DNA: TGTGCCAGCAGGGAGGTTGGCACTGAAGCTTTCTTT. Translated, it gives CASREVGTEAFF.

In its sample, this clonotype was seen a few times. The rearrangement uses TRBV9 and TRBJ2-2, with 12 positions matching TRBD2. Trimming removed 4 bases from V and 5 bases from J; junction bases left unmatched: 9. The CDR3 extends over 17 amino acids. Per the germline V gene, CDR1 is SGDLS and CDR2 is YYNGEE. The DNA of the CDR3 is TGTGCCAGCAGCCCATCCCAGACTAGCGGGAGAACCGGGGAGCTGTTTTTT. As protein: CASSPSQTSGRTGELFF.

For this clonotype: A much larger clonotype is one base distant, so this may be a read error. This rearrangement joins TRBV28 to TRBJ2-5; TRBD2 agrees at 13 bases. The V gene end was trimmed by 6 bases and the J gene end by 4 bases; junction bases not matched to a gene: 5. CDR1 and CDR2 from the germline V gene are MDHEN and SYDVKM. The CDR3 has 15 residues. CDR3 bases: TGTGCCAGCAGATGGACTAGCGGGAGCCGAGAGACCCAGTACTTC. This encodes CASRWTSGSRETQYF.

This clonotype was observed at least ten times. The chain couples TRBV11-3 to TRBJ2-5; D is unresolved. The CDR3 has 12 amino acids. Between the trimmed V and J ends, which lost 1 base and 2 bases, there was a span of 2 bases. In germline, CDR1 is SGHNT, CDR2 YENEEA. The DNA for the CDR3 is TGTGCCAGCAGCTTAGGTCAAGAGACCCAGTACTTC. Its translation: CASSLGQETQYF.

This clonotype showed up just a few times. CDR3 in amino acids: CASGGTLYGYTF. The CDR3 DNA reads as TGTGCCAGCGGGGGGACTTTATATGGCTACACCTTC. The chain uses TRBV28 and TRBJ1-2; tentatively, D is TRBD1 (5 bases). The V gene's germline CDR1 is MDHEN and CDR2 SYDVKM. The V end lost 8 bases, the J end lost 5 bases, and 12 bases lay between the germline ends. The CDR3 length is 12 residues.

The table lists this clonotype with a few counts. The chain recombines TRBV7-9 with TRBJ2-1; 9 bases are shared with TRBD2. This CDR3 region has 19 residues. The germline V gene has CDR1 SEHNR and CDR2 FQNEAQ (reference sequence). V shed 1 base and J 6 bases; nucleotides not matched to a gene: 16. The CDR3 DNA is TGTGCCAGCAGCTTAGGGACTCCTTCTCGCGGGAGGGCCAGCAATGAGCAGTTCTTC. This sequence encodes CASSLGTPSRGRASNEQFF.

This clonotype was observed many times. This chain uses TRBV29-1 with TRBJ2-1; D is possibly TRBD2 (5 bases). The CDR3 has 14 amino acids. V was trimmed by 1 base and J by 4 bases, leaving 11 bases between them. Germline V gives CDR1 SQVTM, CDR2 ANQGSEA. CDR3 nucleotides: TGCAGCGTTGAAGGTGGCGGGTTGTACAATGAGCAGTTCTTC. As protein: CSVEGGGLYNEQFF.

This clonotype was found many times. This chain uses TRBV7-9 with TRBJ2-3; 7 nucleotides align to TRBD2. Germline CDR1 and CDR2: SEHNR and FQNEAQ (reference sequence). CDR3 length equals 16 residues. The trim removed 5 bases at V and 0 bases at J, leaving 8 bases unmatched. This CDR3 is CASSQNSGPSTDTQYF. The DNA of the CDR3 is TGTGCCAGCAGCCAGAATAGCGGGCCTAGCACAGATACGCAGTATTTT.

The rearrangement joins TRBV7-2 to TRBJ2-7, with D hard to call. V was cut by 2 bases and J by 1 base, with 15 bases left in between. The CDR3 totals 16 residues. Germline assignment: CDR1 SGHTA and CDR2 FQGNSA. The CDR3, as DNA: TGTGCCAGCAGCTTAAGGTTCGGTAGTGCTTCCTACGAGCAGTACTTC. Translation: CASSLRFGSASYEQYF.

The gene calls are TRBV6-1 and TRBJ2-3; the D call may be TRBD1 or TRBD2 (5 bases each). V was clipped by 6 bases and J by 6 bases, with 13 bases between them. This CDR3 spans 13 amino acids. Germline CDR1 and CDR2: MNHNS and SASEGT. CDR3 bases: TGTGCCAGCAGCTTCGGGGACGGGGATACGCAGTATTTT. This codes for CASSFGDGDTQYF.

The rearrangement uses TRBV12-3 or TRBV12-4 and TRBJ2-7, with TRBD1 as a possible D gene (6 bases). With 5 bases removed from V and 0 bases from J, the gap between germline ends came to 11 bases. The CDR3 is made up of 14 amino acids. The CDR3 reads CASSRTASSYEQYF. DNA of the CDR3: TGTGCCAGCAGTCGGACAGCGAGCTCCTACGAGCAGTACTTC.

CDR3 in amino acids: CASSYTTVQETQYF. CDR3 sequence (DNA): TGTGCCAGCAGTTACACGACAGTCCAAGAGACCCAGTACTTC. The chain joins TRBV6-2 or TRBV6-3 to TRBJ2-5; D is possibly TRBD1 (5 bases). From germline, CDR1 is MNHEY and CDR2 SVGEGT. The CDR3 is made up of 14 amino acids. With 2 bases removed from V and 1 base from J, the gap between germline ends came to 8 bases.

This clonotype has ten or more counts. The rearrangement links TRBV12-3 or TRBV12-4 to TRBJ2-7; 9 positions match TRBD2. This CDR3 spans 14 amino acids. V lost 7 bases to trimming and J lost 5 bases; unmatched junction nucleotides: 9. In nucleotides, the CDR3 is TGTGCCAGCAACTTAGCGGGAGTGGAGAACGAGCAGTACTTC. Its protein is CASNLAGVENEQYF.

This clonotype was observed a single time. V and J are TRBV4-3 and TRBJ2-2; the D is unclear. V lost 5 bases and J lost 8, with 6 bases in between. The CDR3 extends over 11 amino acids. Germline V CDR1 and CDR2: LGHNA, YSLEER. CDR3 in amino acids: CASSKAGELFF. The CDR3 DNA sequence: TGCGCCAGCAGCAAGGCGGGGGAGCTGTTTTTT.

This clonotype was recorded a few times. This chain links TRBV20-1 with TRBJ2-7; 8 bases line up with TRBD1. The germline V gene encodes CDR1 DFQATT and CDR2 SNEGSKA (reference sequence). Losses at the gene ends were 1 base for V and 3 bases for J; bases not matched to a gene: 11. The CDR3 is 16 residues long. CDR3 bases: TGCAGTGCTAGAGCCCGCGGACAGGGACGATTCTACGAGCAGTACTTC. Translation: CSARARGQGRFYEQYF.

This chain joins TRBV6-1 and TRBJ2-2; 7 bases fit TRBD1. Trimming removed 7 bases from V and 7 bases from J; junction bases left unmatched: 6. CDR3 length: 13 amino acids. Per the germline V gene, CDR1 is MNHNS and CDR2 is SASEGT. CDR3 sequence (DNA): TGTGCCAGCACCCAACAGGGGTTCGGGGAGCTGTTTTTT. Residues: CASTQQGFGELFF.

In its sample, this clonotype was seen many times. Written as DNA, the CDR3 is TGTGCCAGCAGGACGTTGGCGACTTACACAGATACGCAGTATTTT. Its protein product is CASRTLATYTDTQYF. The V and J genes are TRBV6-2 or TRBV6-3 and TRBJ2-3; D unresolved. Germline V lookup: CDR1 MNHEY, CDR2 SVGEGT. This CDR3 has 15 residues. V shed 6 bases and J shed 2 bases, with 15 bases lying between them.

Only a few counts were recorded for this clonotype. The chain links TRBV9 to TRBJ2-7; 9 positions match TRBD1. Germline assignment: CDR1 SGDLS and CDR2 YYNGEE. The CDR3 is 15 residues long. After removal of 3 bases from V and 2 bases from J, the junction contained 6 bases not matched to a gene. This CDR3 reads CASSDGGTGTYEQYF. The CDR3 DNA reads TGTGCCAGCAGCGATGGCGGGACAGGGACCTACGAGCAGTACTTC.

This clonotype was detected ten times or more. CDR3 in amino acids: CASTPATAQYF. The CDR3 nucleotides are TGTGCCAGCACACCCGCCACAGCCCAGTACTTC. The chain employs TRBV2 and TRBJ2-5, with D uncertain. Germline CDR1 SNHLY, CDR2 FYNNEI. V dropped 7 bases and J dropped 9 bases, with 12 bases sitting between them. CDR3 size: 11 residues.

This clonotype appeared a few times. V and J are TRBV14 and TRBJ2-7; the D gene is possibly TRBD1 (5 bases). CDR3 length: 17 residues. Trimming left V 1 base short and J 6 bases short, with 22 bases between. Germline V gene data show CDR1 as SGHDN and CDR2 as FVKESK. The CDR3: CASSQVLLMGRVVEQYF. The CDR3 bases are TGTGCCAGCAGCCAAGTGTTGTTGATGGGCAGGGTCGTCGAGCAGTACTTC.

The chain uses TRBV3-1 and TRBJ2-2, with 9 bases identical to TRBD2. CDR1 LGHDT and CDR2 YNNKEL come from the germline V gene (reference sequence). The CDR3 loop spans 15 amino acids. The V segment lost 5 bases and the J segment 4 bases; nucleotides outside the gene matches: 5. The CDR3 DNA follows: TGTGCCAGCAGCACGCTAGCGGGATTCACCGGGGAGCTGTTTTTT. Translation gives CASSTLAGFTGELFF.

This clonotype has a handful of counts. The V call is TRBV20-1, the J call TRBJ2-3; 11 bases are a match to TRBD1. The ends lost 6 bases at V and 6 bases at J; junction bases unmatched: 11. This CDR3 has 15 amino acids. Looked up from germline, CDR1 is DFQATT and CDR2 is SNEGSKA (reference sequence). For the CDR3, the DNA is TGCAGTGCCGGAAAGGGACAGGGGGTATGGGATACGCAGTATTTT. It codes for CSAGKGQGVWDTQYF.

This clonotype came up many times. Sequence at one end of the junction differs from germline and may be a read error. The chain has TRBV6-2 or TRBV6-3 and TRBJ2-3, with 8 bases that match TRBD2. CDR3 length: 14 amino acids. Germline V CDR1 and CDR2: MNHEY, SVGEGT. The CDR3 sequence is CASSYSVVSGTRRF. The CDR3 DNA is TGTGCCAGCAGTTACTCCGTGGTTAGCGGGACCAGGAGATTT.